This TCR beta chain is from a study of control samples from healthy donors and cancer patients. Using immunoSEQ multiplex PCR, the repertoire was profiled, and TCRdb retains in-frame clones only, with some absent. The sample lists approximately 76,000 clones, 65% to 90% occurring once. The CDR3 has 18 residues. Trimming cost V 3 bases and J 7 bases; bases outside gene matches: 16. From germline, CDR1 is KGHSH and CDR2 LQKENI. The J gene is TRBJ1-2, the V gene TRBV18; 11 nucleotides match TRBD1. Sequencing was carried out using PBMCs. This TCR was recovered from a man aged 55 to 70 with head and neck cancer. CDR3 DNA: TGTGCCAGCTCACCCTTGGGGAACCAGGGACAGGGGGATACTGGCTACACCTTC. It yields the protein CASSPLGNQGQGDTGYTF.